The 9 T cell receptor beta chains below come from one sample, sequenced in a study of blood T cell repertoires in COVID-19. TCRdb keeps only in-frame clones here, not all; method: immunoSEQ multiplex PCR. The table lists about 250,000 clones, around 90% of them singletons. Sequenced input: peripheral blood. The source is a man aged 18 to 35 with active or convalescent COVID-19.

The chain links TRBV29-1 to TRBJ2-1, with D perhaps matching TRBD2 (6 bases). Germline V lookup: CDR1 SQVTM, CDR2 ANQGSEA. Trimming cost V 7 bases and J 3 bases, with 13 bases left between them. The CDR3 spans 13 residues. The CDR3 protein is CSARDSDYNEQFF. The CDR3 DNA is TGCAGCGCCCGGGACTCCGACTACAATGAGCAGTTCTTC.

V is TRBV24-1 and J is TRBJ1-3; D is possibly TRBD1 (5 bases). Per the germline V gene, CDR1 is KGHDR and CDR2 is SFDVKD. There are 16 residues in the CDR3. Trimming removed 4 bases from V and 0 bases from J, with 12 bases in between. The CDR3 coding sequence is TGTGCCACCAGTGACCCGACAGTTAGCTCTGGAAACACCATATATTTT. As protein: CATSDPTVSSGNTIYF.

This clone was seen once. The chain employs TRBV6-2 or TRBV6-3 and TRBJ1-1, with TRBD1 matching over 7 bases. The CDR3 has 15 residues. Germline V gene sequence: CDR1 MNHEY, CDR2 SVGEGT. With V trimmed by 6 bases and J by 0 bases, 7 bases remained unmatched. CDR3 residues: CASSNRDRVNTEAFF. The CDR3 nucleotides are TGTGCCAGCAGCAACAGGGACAGAGTGAACACTGAAGCTTTCTTT.

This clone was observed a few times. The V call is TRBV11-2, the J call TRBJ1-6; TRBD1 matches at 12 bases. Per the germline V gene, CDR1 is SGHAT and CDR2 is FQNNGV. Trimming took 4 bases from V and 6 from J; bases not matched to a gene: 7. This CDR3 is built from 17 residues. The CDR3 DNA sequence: TGTGCCAGCAGCTCTTTCCGGGACAGGGGGCTTAATTCACCCCTCCACTTT. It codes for CASSSFRDRGLNSPLHF.

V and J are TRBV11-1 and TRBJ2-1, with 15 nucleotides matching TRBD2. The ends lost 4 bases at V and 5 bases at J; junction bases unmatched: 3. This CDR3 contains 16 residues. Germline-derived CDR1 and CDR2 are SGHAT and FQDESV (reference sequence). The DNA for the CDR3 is TGTGCCAGCAGCTCGGGACTAGCGGGGGGCCACAATGAGCAGTTCTTC. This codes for CASSSGLAGGHNEQFF.

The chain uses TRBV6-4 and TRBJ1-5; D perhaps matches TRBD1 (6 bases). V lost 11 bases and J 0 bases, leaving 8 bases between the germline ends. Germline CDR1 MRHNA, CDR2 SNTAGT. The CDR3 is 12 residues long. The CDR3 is CAGTHSNQPQHF. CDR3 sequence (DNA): TGTGCCGGGACACATAGCAATCAGCCCCAGCATTTT.

The CDR3 coding sequence is TGCAGCGTTGAAGAAGAAGATCTAGCTGGGTATGAGCAGTTCTTC. Amino acids: CSVEEEDLAGYEQFF. The rearrangement uses TRBV29-1 and TRBJ2-1, with D perhaps TRBD2 (5 bases). The V and J ends lost 0 bases and 8 bases respectively, with 17 bases between them. The V gene's germline CDR1 is SQVTM and CDR2 ANQGSEA. The CDR3 length is 15 residues.

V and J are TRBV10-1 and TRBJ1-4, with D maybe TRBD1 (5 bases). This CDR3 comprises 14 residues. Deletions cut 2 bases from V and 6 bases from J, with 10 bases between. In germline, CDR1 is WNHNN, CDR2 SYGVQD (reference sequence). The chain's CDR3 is CASSEEQGYEKLFF. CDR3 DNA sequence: TGCGCCAGCAGTGAGGAGCAGGGTTATGAAAAACTGTTTTTT.

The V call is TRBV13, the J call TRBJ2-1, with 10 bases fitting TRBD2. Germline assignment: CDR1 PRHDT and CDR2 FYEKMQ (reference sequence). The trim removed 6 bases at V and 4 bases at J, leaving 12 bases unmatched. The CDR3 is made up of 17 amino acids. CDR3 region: CASSRGVAGGAYNEQFF. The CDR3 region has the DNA TGTGCCAGCAGTCGCGGGGTAGCGGGGGGCGCGTACAATGAGCAGTTCTTC.